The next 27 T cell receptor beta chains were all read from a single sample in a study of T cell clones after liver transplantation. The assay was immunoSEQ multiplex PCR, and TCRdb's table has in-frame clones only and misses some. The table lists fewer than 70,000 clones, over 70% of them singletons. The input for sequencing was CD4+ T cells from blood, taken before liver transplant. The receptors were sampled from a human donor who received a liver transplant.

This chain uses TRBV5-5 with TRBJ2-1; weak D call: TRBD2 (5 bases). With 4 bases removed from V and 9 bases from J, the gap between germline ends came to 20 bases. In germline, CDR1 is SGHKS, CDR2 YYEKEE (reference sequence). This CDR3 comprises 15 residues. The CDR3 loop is CASSIRAEEGGEQFF. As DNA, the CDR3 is TGTGCCAGCAGCATCCGGGCCGAGGAAGGAGGTGAGCAGTTCTTC. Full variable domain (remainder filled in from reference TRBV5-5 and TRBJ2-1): DAGVTQSPTHLIKTRGQQVTLRCSPISGHKSVSWYQQVLGQGPQFIFQYYEKEERGRGNFPDRFSARQFPNYSSELNVNALLLGDSALYLCASSIRAEEGGEQFFGPGTRLTVL.

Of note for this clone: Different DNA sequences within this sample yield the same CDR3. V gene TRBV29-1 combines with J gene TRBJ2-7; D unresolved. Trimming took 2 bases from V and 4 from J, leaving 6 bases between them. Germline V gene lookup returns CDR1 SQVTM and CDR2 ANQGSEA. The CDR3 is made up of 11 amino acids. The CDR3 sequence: CSVERGYEQYF. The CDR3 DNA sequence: TGCAGCGTTGAAAGAGGTTACGAGCAGTACTTC.

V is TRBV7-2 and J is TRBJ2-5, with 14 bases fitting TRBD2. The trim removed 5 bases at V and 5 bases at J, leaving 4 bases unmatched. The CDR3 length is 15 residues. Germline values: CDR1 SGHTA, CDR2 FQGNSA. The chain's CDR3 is CASSPTSGGAETQYF. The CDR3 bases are TGTGCCAGCAGCCCGACTAGCGGGGGGGCGGAGACCCAGTACTTC.

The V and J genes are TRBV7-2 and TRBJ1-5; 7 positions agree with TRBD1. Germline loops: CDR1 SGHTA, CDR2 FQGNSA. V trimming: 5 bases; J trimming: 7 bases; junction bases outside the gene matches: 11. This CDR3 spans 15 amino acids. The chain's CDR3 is CASSLVWDRLQPQHF. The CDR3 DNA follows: TGTGCCAGCAGCCTCGTCTGGGACAGATTACAGCCCCAGCATTTT.

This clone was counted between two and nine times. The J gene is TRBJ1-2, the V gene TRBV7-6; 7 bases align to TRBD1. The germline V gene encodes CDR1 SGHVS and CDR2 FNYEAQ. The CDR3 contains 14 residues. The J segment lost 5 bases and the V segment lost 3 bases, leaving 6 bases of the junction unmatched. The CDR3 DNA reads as TGTGCCAGCAGCTTGGCCCCGACAGGGTATGGCTACACCTTC. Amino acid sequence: CASSLAPTGYGYTF.

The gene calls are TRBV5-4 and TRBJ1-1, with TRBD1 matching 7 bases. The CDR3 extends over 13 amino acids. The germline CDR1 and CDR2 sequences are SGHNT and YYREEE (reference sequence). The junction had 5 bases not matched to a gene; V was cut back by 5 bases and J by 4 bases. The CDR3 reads CASRSGGSTEAFF. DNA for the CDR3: TGTGCCAGCAGGTCAGGGGGTAGCACTGAAGCTTTCTTT.

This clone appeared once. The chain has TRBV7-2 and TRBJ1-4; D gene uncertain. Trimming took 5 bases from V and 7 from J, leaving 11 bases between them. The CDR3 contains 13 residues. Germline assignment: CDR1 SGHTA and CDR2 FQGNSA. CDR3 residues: CASSPYTSEKLFF. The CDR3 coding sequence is TGTGCCAGCAGCCCATACACGTCTGAAAAACTGTTTTTT.

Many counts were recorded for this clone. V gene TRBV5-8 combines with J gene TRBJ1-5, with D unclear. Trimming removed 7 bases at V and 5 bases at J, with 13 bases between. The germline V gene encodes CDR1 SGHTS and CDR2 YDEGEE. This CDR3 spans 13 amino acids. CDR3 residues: CASSLRAYQPQHF. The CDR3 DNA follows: TGTGCCAGCTCTCTTCGAGCTTATCAGCCCCAGCATTTT.

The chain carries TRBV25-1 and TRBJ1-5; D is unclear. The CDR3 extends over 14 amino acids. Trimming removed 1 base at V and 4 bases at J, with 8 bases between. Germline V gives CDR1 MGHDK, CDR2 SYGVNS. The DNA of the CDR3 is TGTGCCAGCAGTGAATCGGGGTTAAATCAGCCCCAGCATTTT. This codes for CASSESGLNQPQHF.

CDR3 in DNA: TGTGCCAGCAGCTCCAATAGCGGGACCCTCGCCGGGGAGCTGTTTTTT. Translation: CASSSNSGTLAGELFF. The V and J genes are TRBV7-3 and TRBJ2-2; TRBD2 matches 8 bases. V dropped 4 bases and J dropped 6; count of bases not matched to a gene: 10. This CDR3 comprises 16 residues. The germline V gene encodes CDR1 SGHTA and CDR2 FQGTGA.

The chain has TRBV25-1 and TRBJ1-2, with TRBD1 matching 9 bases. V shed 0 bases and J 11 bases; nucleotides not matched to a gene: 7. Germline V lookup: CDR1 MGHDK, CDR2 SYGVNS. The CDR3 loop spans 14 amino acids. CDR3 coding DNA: TGTGCCAGCAGTGAATACCGGGACAGGGTAACATACACCTTC. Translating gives CASSEYRDRVTYTF.

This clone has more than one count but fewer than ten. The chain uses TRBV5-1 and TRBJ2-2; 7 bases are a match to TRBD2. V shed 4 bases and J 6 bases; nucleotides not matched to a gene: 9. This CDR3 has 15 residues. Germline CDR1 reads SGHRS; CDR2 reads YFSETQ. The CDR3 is CASSPGTIQAGELFF. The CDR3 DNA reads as TGCGCCAGCAGCCCCGGGACTATCCAGGCCGGGGAGCTGTTTTTT.

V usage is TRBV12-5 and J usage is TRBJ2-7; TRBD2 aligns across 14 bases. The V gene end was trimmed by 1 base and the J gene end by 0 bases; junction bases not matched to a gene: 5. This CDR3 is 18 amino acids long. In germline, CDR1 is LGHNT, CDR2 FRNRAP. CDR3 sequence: CASGLGTSGGTISYEQYF. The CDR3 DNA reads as TGTGCTAGTGGTTTGGGGACTAGCGGGGGGACAATCTCCTACGAGCAGTACTTC.

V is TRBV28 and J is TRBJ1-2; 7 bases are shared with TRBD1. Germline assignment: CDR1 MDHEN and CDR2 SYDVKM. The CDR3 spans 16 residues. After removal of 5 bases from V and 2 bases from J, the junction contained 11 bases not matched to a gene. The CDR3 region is CASSHTRYRGNYGYTF. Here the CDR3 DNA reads TGTGCCAGCAGTCATACCCGATACAGGGGCAACTATGGCTACACCTTC.

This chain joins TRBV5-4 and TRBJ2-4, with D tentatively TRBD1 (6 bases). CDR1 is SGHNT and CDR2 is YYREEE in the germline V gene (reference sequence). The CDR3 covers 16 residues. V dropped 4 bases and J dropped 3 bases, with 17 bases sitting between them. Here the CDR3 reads CASSRQAGVVKNIQYF. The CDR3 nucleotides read TGTGCCAGCAGCCGGCAGGCAGGGGTGGTCAAAAACATTCAGTACTTC.

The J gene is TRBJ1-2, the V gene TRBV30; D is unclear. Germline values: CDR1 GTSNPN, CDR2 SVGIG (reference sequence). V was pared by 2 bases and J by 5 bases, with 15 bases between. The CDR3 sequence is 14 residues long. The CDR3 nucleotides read TGTGCCTGGAGTTTTTCGGGGTTTCGGTATGGCTACACCTTC. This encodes CAWSFSGFRYGYTF.

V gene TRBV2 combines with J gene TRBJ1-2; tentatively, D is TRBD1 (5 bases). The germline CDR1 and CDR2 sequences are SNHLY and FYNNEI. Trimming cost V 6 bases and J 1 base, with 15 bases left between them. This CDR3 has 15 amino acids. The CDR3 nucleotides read TGTGCCAGCAGACCCGGGACGGGGGATAACTATGGCTACACCTTC. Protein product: CASRPGTGDNYGYTF.

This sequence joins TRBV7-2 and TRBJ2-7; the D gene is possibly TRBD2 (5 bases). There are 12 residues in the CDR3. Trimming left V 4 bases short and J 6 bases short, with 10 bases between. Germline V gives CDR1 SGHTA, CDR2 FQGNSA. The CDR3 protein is CASSSPAGEQYF. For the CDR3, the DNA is TGTGCCAGCAGCTCCCCTGCGGGCGAGCAGTACTTC.

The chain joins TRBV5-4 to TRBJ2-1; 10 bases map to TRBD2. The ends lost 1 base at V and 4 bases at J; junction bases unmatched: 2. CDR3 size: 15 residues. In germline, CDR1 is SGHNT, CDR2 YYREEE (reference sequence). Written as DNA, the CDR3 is TGTGCCAGCAGCTTGCTAGCGGGGGAGTACAATGAGCAGTTCTTC. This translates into CASSLLAGEYNEQFF. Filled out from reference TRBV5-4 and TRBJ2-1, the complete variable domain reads ETGVTQSPTHLIKTRGQQVTLRCSSQSGHNTVSWYQQALGQGPQFIFQYYREEENGRGNFPPRFSGLQFPNYSSELNVNALELDDSALYLCASSLLAGEYNEQFFGPGTRLTVL.

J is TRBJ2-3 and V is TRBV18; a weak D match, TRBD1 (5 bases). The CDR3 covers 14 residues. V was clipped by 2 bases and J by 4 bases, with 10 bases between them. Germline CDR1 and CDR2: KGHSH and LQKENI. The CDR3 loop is CASSPAGWADTQYF. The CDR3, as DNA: TGTGCCAGCTCACCAGCAGGGTGGGCAGATACGCAGTATTTT.

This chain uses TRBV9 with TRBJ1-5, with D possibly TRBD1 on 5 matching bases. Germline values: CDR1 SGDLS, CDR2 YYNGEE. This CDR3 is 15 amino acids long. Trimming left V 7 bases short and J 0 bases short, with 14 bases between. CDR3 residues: CASGPTGLSNQPQHF. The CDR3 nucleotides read TGTGCCAGCGGCCCGACGGGACTTAGCAATCAGCCCCAGCATTTT.

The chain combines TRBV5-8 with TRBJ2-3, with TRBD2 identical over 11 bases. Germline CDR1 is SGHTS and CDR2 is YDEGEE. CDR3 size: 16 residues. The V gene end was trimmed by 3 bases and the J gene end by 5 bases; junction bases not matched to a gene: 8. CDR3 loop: CASSSLGLAGGDTQYF. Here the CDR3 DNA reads TGTGCCAGCAGCTCCCTTGGGCTAGCGGGGGGAGATACGCAGTATTTT. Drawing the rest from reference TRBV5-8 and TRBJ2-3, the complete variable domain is EAGVTQSPTHLIKTRGQQATLRCSPISGHTSVYWYQQALGLGLQFLLWYDEGEERNRGNFPPRFSGRQFPNYSSELNVNALELEDSALYLCASSSLGLAGGDTQYFGPGTRLTVL.

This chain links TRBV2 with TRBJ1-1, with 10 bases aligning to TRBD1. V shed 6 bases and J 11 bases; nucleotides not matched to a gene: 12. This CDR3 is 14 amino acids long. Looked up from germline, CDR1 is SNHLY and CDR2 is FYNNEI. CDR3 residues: CASRYRDRGEYAFF. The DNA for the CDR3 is TGTGCCAGCAGGTATCGGGACAGGGGTGAATATGCTTTCTTT.

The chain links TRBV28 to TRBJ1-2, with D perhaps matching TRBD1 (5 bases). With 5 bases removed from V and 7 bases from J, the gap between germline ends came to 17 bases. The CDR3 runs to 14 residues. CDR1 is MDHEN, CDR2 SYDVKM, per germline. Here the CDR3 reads CASSADYRFGGYTF. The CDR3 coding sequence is TGTGCCAGCAGTGCAGATTACAGGTTTGGTGGCTACACCTTC.

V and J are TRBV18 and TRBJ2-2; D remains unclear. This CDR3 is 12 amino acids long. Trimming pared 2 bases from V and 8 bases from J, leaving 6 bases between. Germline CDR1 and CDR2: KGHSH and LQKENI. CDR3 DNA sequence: TGTGCCAGCTCACCAATACAGGGGGAGCTGTTTTTT. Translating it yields CASSPIQGELFF.

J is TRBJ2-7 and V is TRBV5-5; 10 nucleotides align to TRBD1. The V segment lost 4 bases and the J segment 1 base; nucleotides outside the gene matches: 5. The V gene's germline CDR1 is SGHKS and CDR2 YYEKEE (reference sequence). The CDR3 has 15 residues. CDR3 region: CASSLGQGWSYEQYF. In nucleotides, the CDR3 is TGTGCCAGCAGCCTGGGACAGGGGTGGTCCTACGAGCAGTACTTC.

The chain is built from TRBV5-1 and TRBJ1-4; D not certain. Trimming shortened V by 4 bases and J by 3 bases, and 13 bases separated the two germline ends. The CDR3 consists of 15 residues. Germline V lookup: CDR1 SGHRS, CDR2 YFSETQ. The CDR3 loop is CASSRQSRSNEKLFF. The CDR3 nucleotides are TGCGCCAGCAGCCGACAATCAAGATCTAATGAAAAACTGTTTTTT. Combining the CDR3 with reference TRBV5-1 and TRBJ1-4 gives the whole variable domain KAGVTQTPRYLIKTRGQQVTLSCSPISGHRSVSWYQQTPGQGLQFLFEYFSETQRNKGNFPGRFSGRQFSNSRSEMNVSTLELGDSALYLCASSRQSRSNEKLFFGSGTQLSVL.